Listed here are 24 T cell receptor beta chains from one sample, sequenced in a study of metastatic and nonmetastatic thyroid tumors. Until they underwent thyroid surgery, no patient had received any treatment. TCRdb called clones again from the PCR reads with MiXCR. Among about 28,000 clones listed, 20% to 25% were seen once. Sequencing used blood. These receptors were collected from a female donor with papillary thyroid cancer or a benign thyroid nodule (not recorded which). Some clones in this sample may be carry-over from other donors' samples.

There are many counts of this clone. This chain joins TRBV3-1 and TRBJ1-2; 8 bases fit TRBD1. Germline V lookup: CDR1 LGHDT, CDR2 YNNKEL (reference sequence). With V trimmed by 1 base and J by 6 bases, 4 bases remained unmatched. The CDR3 is 14 amino acids. The CDR3 region has the DNA TGTGCCAGCAGCCAAGTCCAGGGGGCGGATGGCTACACCTTC. This encodes CASSQVQGADGYTF.

This clone was seen a handful of times. The chain employs TRBV11-2 and TRBJ2-7; 7 nucleotides match TRBD1. Germline loops: CDR1 SGHAT, CDR2 FQNNGV. There are 12 residues in the CDR3. V was pared by 5 bases and J by 3 bases, with 1 base of the junction left unmatched. CDR3 sequence reads: CASSGTDYEQYF. The CDR3 bases are TGTGCCAGCAGCGGGACAGACTACGAGCAGTACTTC.

V is TRBV28 and J is TRBJ2-7, with 8 bases aligning to TRBD1. CDR1 is MDHEN, CDR2 SYDVKM, per germline. The junction had 13 bases not matched to a gene; V was cut back by 3 bases and J by 3 bases. CDR3 length: 17 residues. Here the CDR3 DNA reads TGTGCCAGCAGTTTCGGGACAGGTCCCCAGGACTACTACGAGCAGTACTTC. This sequence encodes CASSFGTGPQDYYEQYF.

This clone ranks as medium-sized. The rearrangement joins TRBV15 to TRBJ2-7; weak D call: TRBD1 (5 bases). V was pared by 0 bases and J by 5 bases, with 11 bases between. This CDR3 has 14 amino acids. Germline-derived CDR1 and CDR2 are LNHNV and YYDKDF (reference sequence). The CDR3 region is CATSRDQQGHEQYF. In DNA, the CDR3 is TGTGCCACCAGCAGAGATCAGCAGGGCCACGAGCAGTACTTC.

This clone was seen ten or more times. CDR3 DNA: TGTGCCTGGTTTGGGACACAGAGCAACACAGATACGCAGTATTTT. This encodes CAWFGTQSNTDTQYF. The J gene is TRBJ2-3, the V gene TRBV30, with D possibly TRBD1 on 6 matching bases. CDR3 length: 15 amino acids. Germline V gene data show CDR1 as GTSNPN and CDR2 as SVGIG (reference sequence). Trimming shortened V by 5 bases and J by 2 bases, and 17 bases separated the two germline ends.

This clone was recorded at least ten times. As DNA, the CDR3 is TGTGCCAGCAGCTTAGCCCAACCCGGACAGGGTTTGGGTGAGCAGTACTTC. This gives the protein CASSLAQPGQGLGEQYF. The chain recombines TRBV13 with TRBJ2-7; TRBD1 matches 8 bases. Germline assignment: CDR1 PRHDT and CDR2 FYEKMQ (reference sequence). The CDR3 totals 17 residues. Trimming cost V 1 base and J 7 bases; bases outside gene matches: 15.

This clone has ten or more counts. The chain combines TRBV4-2 with TRBJ1-2, with D maybe TRBD1 (5 bases). The length of the CDR3 is 15 residues. From germline, CDR1 is LGHNA and CDR2 YNFKEQ. Deletions cut 0 bases from V and 2 bases from J, with 10 bases between. The CDR3 spells CASSQEVGGNYGYTF. CDR3 DNA sequence: TGTGCCAGCAGCCAAGAGGTTGGGGGAAACTATGGCTACACCTTC.

The CDR3 DNA follows: TGCGCCAGCAGCTTGGAGCAGGGCTATGGCTACACCTTC. As protein: CASSLEQGYGYTF. V usage is TRBV5-1 and J usage is TRBJ1-2, with D perhaps matching TRBD1 (5 bases). The germline gives CDR1 SGHRS, CDR2 YFSETQ. There are 13 residues in the CDR3. The V end was cut by 0 bases, the J end by 4 bases, with 7 bases between. The complete variable domain, with remaining parts taken from reference TRBV5-1 and TRBJ1-2, reads KAGVTQTPRYLIKTRGQQVTLSCSPISGHRSVSWYQQTPGQGLQFLFEYFSETQRNKGNFPGRFSGRQFSNSRSEMNVSTLELGDSALYLCASSLEQGYGYTFGSGTRLTVV.

The chain recombines TRBV5-1 with TRBJ2-5; D gene ambiguous. With 2 bases removed from V and 2 bases from J, the gap between germline ends came to 10 bases. CDR3 length equals 14 residues. Germline CDR1 SGHRS, CDR2 YFSETQ. The DNA of the CDR3 is TGCGCCAGCAGCTTAATGGCAGGTCAAGAGACCCAGTACTTC. Protein sequence: CASSLMAGQETQYF.

Ten or more counts support this clone. The chain is built from TRBV15 and TRBJ1-6; possibly TRBD1 for D (5 bases). CDR1 is LNHNV, CDR2 YYDKDF, per germline (reference sequence). The V gene lost 1 base and the J gene lost 7 bases, with 11 bases spanning the gap. The length of the CDR3 is 15 residues. The DNA for the CDR3 is TGTGCCACCAGCAGAGGCAAGGGGCCGAATTCACCCCTCCACTTT. Its protein product is CATSRGKGPNSPLHF.

This clone came up a few times. This rearrangement joins TRBV27 to TRBJ1-3; D is undetermined. CDR1 is MNHEY and CDR2 is SMNVEV in the germline V gene (reference sequence). CDR3 size: 15 residues. V dropped 7 bases and J dropped 4 bases, with 17 bases sitting between them. CDR3 in amino acids: CASKRLPFAGNTIYF. The CDR3 coding sequence is TGTGCCAGCAAGAGGCTACCGTTCGCGGGAAACACCATATATTTT.

This clone was observed many times. V and J are TRBV15 and TRBJ2-5, with D possibly matching TRBD2 (5 bases). Germline CDR1 LNHNV, CDR2 YYDKDF (reference sequence). This CDR3 spans 16 amino acids. V shed 0 bases and J shed 4 bases, with 15 bases lying between them. CDR3 sequence reads: CATSRDPTTPAETQYF. The CDR3 DNA sequence: TGTGCCACCAGCAGAGATCCGACTACCCCCGCAGAGACCCAGTACTTC.

The rearrangement joins TRBV10-1 to TRBJ2-7, with 8 bases that match TRBD2. CDR1 is WNHNN and CDR2 is SYGVQD in the germline V gene (reference sequence). There are 19 residues in the CDR3. The V and J ends lost 5 bases and 2 bases, in that order; junction bases with no gene match: 20. The CDR3 coding sequence is TGCGCCAGCAGTACCACGACTAGCGTGGGGCCCTGTTCTCCCTACGAGCAGTACTTC. Amino acids: CASSTTTSVGPCSPYEQYF.

This clone was picked up many times. This sequence joins TRBV6-1 and TRBJ1-1; no definite D call. This CDR3 region has 14 residues. The V gene's germline CDR1 is MNHNS and CDR2 SASEGT. The V end lost 7 bases, the J end lost 8 bases, and 20 bases lay between the germline ends. Here the CDR3 DNA reads TGTGCCAGCAAAGACTCTAACCGCCGCACAGAAGCTTTCTTT. It translates to CASKDSNRRTEAFF.

This clone was seen repeatedly, ten times or more. V and J are TRBV10-3 and TRBJ1-1, with D tentatively TRBD1 (5 bases). Between the trimmed V and J ends, which lost 3 bases and 5 bases, there was a span of 10 bases. Germline CDR1 is ENHRY and CDR2 is SYGVKD. The length of the CDR3 is 13 residues. CDR3 sequence reads: CAISDGGRTEAFF. CDR3 in DNA: TGTGCCATCAGTGATGGGGGAAGGACTGAAGCTTTCTTT.

This clone was detected ten times or more. This sequence joins TRBV3-1 and TRBJ1-5; D is unclear. The V and J ends lost 0 bases and 2 bases respectively, with 8 bases between them. This CDR3 region has 15 residues. Germline V gene sequence: CDR1 LGHDT, CDR2 YNNKEL (reference sequence). CDR3 in amino acids: CASSQDKVGNQPQHF. The DNA of the CDR3 is TGTGCCAGCAGCCAAGACAAGGTCGGCAATCAGCCCCAGCATTTT.

Ten or more counts support this clone. V usage is TRBV5-1 and J usage is TRBJ2-2; TRBD2 might be the D (6 bases). Germline V gene sequence: CDR1 SGHRS, CDR2 YFSETQ. The CDR3 spans 14 residues. The V and J ends lost 9 bases and 4 bases respectively, with 16 bases between them. The CDR3 bases are TGCGCCACCCACCGGGACTGGGGCACCGGGGAGCTGTTTTTT. Translation gives CATHRDWGTGELFF. The variable domain in full, with the rest retrieved from reference TRBV5-1 and TRBJ2-2, is KAGVTQTPRYLIKTRGQQVTLSCSPISGHRSVSWYQQTPGQGLQFLFEYFSETQRNKGNFPGRFSGRQFSNSRSEMNVSTLELGDSALYLCATHRDWGTGELFFGEGSRLTVL.

The V gene is TRBV30, the J gene TRBJ1-4, with D possibly being TRBD1 (6 bases). Trimming removed 3 bases from V and 5 bases from J, with 16 bases in between. CDR1 and CDR2 from the germline V gene are GTSNPN and SVGIG (reference sequence). The CDR3 sequence is 15 residues long. CDR3 sequence (DNA): TGTGCCTGGAGGGGGCCGGGGGCAGGGAATGAAAAACTGTTTTTT. As protein: CAWRGPGAGNEKLFF. Based on the CDR3 plus reference TRBV30 and TRBJ1-4, the full variable domain is SQTIHQWPATLVQPVGSPLSLECTVEGTSNPNLYWYRQAAGRGLQLLFYSVGIGQISSEVPQNLSASRPQDRQFILSSKKLLLSDSGFYLCAWRGPGAGNEKLFFGSGTQLSVL.

This clone was observed a few times. The chain employs TRBV6-1 and TRBJ2-3; no definite D call. CDR3 length: 13 residues. V gave up 4 bases and J gave up 6 bases, with 11 bases separating them. Germline V gives CDR1 MNHNS, CDR2 SASEGT. The chain's CDR3 is CASSALVGDTQYF. Here the CDR3 DNA reads TGTGCCAGCAGTGCCTTAGTAGGGGATACGCAGTATTTT.

At least ten counts were recorded for this clone. This may come from a read error, since a much larger clone is one base off. The chain links TRBV12-3 or TRBV12-4 to TRBJ1-6; D might be TRBD1 (5 bases). The V end was cut by 6 bases, the J end by 6 bases, with 12 bases between. This CDR3 contains 14 residues. This chain's CDR3 is CASSPRQTNSPLHF. The CDR3 DNA is TGTGCCAGCAGCCCCAGACAGACTAATTCACCCCTCCACTTT.

This clone appeared many times. The chain uses TRBV6-2 or TRBV6-3 and TRBJ2-5, with D perhaps matching TRBD2 (7 bases). The length of the CDR3 is 13 residues. CDR1 is MNHEY, CDR2 SVGEGT, per germline. Trimming left V 4 bases short and J 5 bases short, with 11 bases between. DNA of the CDR3: TGTGCCAGCAGTTTGGGGGGGCTGGAGACCCAGTACTTC. Amino acids: CASSLGGLETQYF.

CDR3 sequence (DNA): TGTGCCAGCAGTTACGGCGCGGGGGGAGTAAGCAATCAGCCCCAGCATTTT. Amino acid sequence: CASSYGAGGVSNQPQHF. The V and J genes are TRBV6-2 or TRBV6-3 and TRBJ1-5, with D possibly matching TRBD1 (5 bases). Per the germline V gene, CDR1 is MNHEY and CDR2 is SVGEGT. Trimming removed 2 bases at V and 1 base at J, with 15 bases between. This CDR3 spans 17 amino acids.

The chain has TRBV5-1 and TRBJ2-5; D call uncertain. This CDR3 comprises 11 residues. CDR1 is SGHRS, CDR2 YFSETQ, per germline. Trimming pared 7 bases from V and 1 base from J, leaving 5 bases between. The CDR3 loop reads CASGSQETQYF. The CDR3 nucleotides are TGCGCCAGCGGTAGCCAAGAGACCCAGTACTTC.

This clone was detected many times. This same CDR3 is encoded by further DNA sequences in the sample. The gene calls are TRBV20-1 and TRBJ2-5; TRBD1 aligns across 8 bases. Germline V gene data show CDR1 as DFQATT and CDR2 as SNEGSKA (reference sequence). CDR3 size: 15 residues. The ends lost 1 base at V and 7 bases at J; junction bases unmatched: 11. The DNA for the CDR3 is TGCAGTGCTAGAGTCACAGGACAGGGTGCCGGGACCCAGTACTTC. Translating it yields CSARVTGQGAGTQYF.